This TCR beta chain was documented in a study of blood T cell repertoires in COVID-19. Study background: The United States, Italy and Spain were the sources of the acute and convalescent COVID-19 samples. Sample material is recorded as cDNA or gDNA derived from T cells, B-cell-depleted T cells, or PBMCs.

Methods used by the authors: For nucleated cells, counts were estimated from reference gene primer amplification. Here immunoSEQ multiplex PCR was the method, and the copy in TCRdb shows in-frame clones only, minus some. V and J calls and clone size are those listed in that table; D and trimming were worked out from the DNA. The sample shows 75,000 to 95,000 clones, roughly 80% of them seen only once. J gave up 12 bases and V 0 bases, and 6 bases lay outside the gene matches. The CDR3 runs to 14 residues. CDR1 and CDR2 (germline): MNHEY, SVGAGI. The clonotype originates from a middle-aged woman with active or convalescent COVID-19. The V and J genes are TRBV6-5 and TRBJ1-1; 11 bases align to TRBD1. The sample consisted of peripheral blood. In nucleotides, the CDR3 is TGTGCCAGCAGTTACTCGGAGGGACAGGGGGAGACTTTCTTT. Its protein product is CASSYSEGQGETFF.